This T cell receptor (beta chain) was captured by sequencing in a study of cytomegalovirus exposure and HLA in healthy donors. Study in general: Unique TCR beta sequences numbering about 100 million came from 150 million to 200 million T cells in an earlier analysis.

Primers for the PCR totalled 60 Vbeta and 13 Jbeta. This table comes from immunoSEQ multiplex PCR, and its TCRdb copy is limited to in-frame clones, with some not included. The sample shows around 95,000 clones, around two thirds of them seen only once. Germline CDR1 MDHEN, CDR2 SYDVKM. Trimming removed 4 bases from V and 0 bases from J, with 18 bases in between. This CDR3 comprises 17 residues. Study-level results: There were several of the most significant clusters that appeared linked to common viral pathogens in a later analysis. Among CMV-associated TCR beta chains, most appeared HLA-restricted in a later analysis.

Note on this clone: The antigen is undetermined.

The receptor's source is a male donor in good health and CMV-seronegative. The V and J genes are TRBV28 and TRBJ2-5; D ambiguous. Sequencing used PBMCs. CDR3 region: CASSSISGSQYQETQYF. The CDR3 coding sequence is TGTGCCAGCAGTTCCATTTCGGGTAGCCAGTACCAAGAGACCCAGTACTTC.